One and the same sample provided the 28 T cell receptor beta chains below, sequenced in a study of T cell responses to AZD1222 COVID-19 vaccine. The table came from immunoSEQ multiplex PCR; TCRdb's copy has only in-frame clones and leaves some out. The sample lists more than 95,000 clones; roughly 90% were seen once. The sample in question was peripheral blood, obtained on day 0 of AZD1222 vaccination. These receptors were collected from an adult in good health.

This clone turned up a few times. The chain couples TRBV6-1 to TRBJ1-3; D uncertain. Germline CDR1 is MNHNS and CDR2 is SASEGT. The CDR3 has 16 residues. Trimming shortened V by 2 bases and J by 0 bases, and 11 bases separated the two germline ends. Here the CDR3 DNA reads TGTGCCAGCAGTGAACGGTCCGGAAACTCTGGAAACACCATATATTTT. Its translation: CASSERSGNSGNTIYF.

CDR3 amino acids: CASSNAGTGDNEQFF. DNA of the CDR3: TGTGCCAGCAGCAACGCCGGGACAGGGGACAATGAGCAGTTCTTC. The chain is built from TRBV28 and TRBJ2-1, with TRBD1 matching 10 bases. The CDR3 is 15 residues long. Looked up from germline, CDR1 is MDHEN and CDR2 is SYDVKM. Losses at the gene ends were 6 bases for V and 5 bases for J; bases not matched to a gene: 7.

About this clone itself: Different DNA sequences within this sample yield the same CDR3. The chain uses TRBV5-1 and TRBJ2-3; unclear D gene. Germline V gives CDR1 SGHRS, CDR2 YFSETQ. V lost 2 bases and J lost 2, with 3 bases in between. This CDR3 spans 12 amino acids. The CDR3, as DNA: TGCGCCAGCAGCTTTGACACAGATACGCAGTATTTT. Its protein product is CASSFDTDTQYF.

This chain connects TRBV6-5 to TRBJ1-3; D may be TRBD1 (6 bases). Germline V lookup: CDR1 MNHEY, CDR2 SVGAGI. V lost 8 bases, J lost 3 bases, and 14 bases lay in between. The CDR3 sequence is 14 residues long. The CDR3 loop is CASCPGGRGNTIYF. CDR3 sequence (DNA): TGTGCCAGCTGCCCCGGGGGCCGTGGAAACACCATATATTTT.

The gene calls are TRBV2 and TRBJ2-5; D is possibly TRBD2 (6 bases). The length of the CDR3 is 13 residues. Germline loops: CDR1 SNHLY, CDR2 FYNNEI. V was clipped by 6 bases and J by 5 bases, with 13 bases between them. This CDR3 is CASRAGPEETQYF. The CDR3 DNA follows: TGTGCCAGCAGGGCGGGACCAGAGGAGACCCAGTACTTC.

Only one count was recorded for this clone. The chain joins TRBV5-5 to TRBJ1-1; possible D gene TRBD1, 6 bases. With 4 bases removed from V and 1 base from J, the gap between germline ends came to 14 bases. CDR1 SGHKS and CDR2 YYEKEE come from the germline V gene (reference sequence). The CDR3 runs 15 residues. CDR3 loop: CASSLFGGRNTEAFF. The CDR3 nucleotides read TGTGCCAGCAGCCTTTTCGGGGGCAGGAACACTGAAGCTTTCTTT.

CDR3: CAWSRADSNQPQHF. The CDR3 nucleotides are TGTGCCTGGAGTCGGGCAGATAGCAATCAGCCCCAGCATTTT. V usage is TRBV30 and J usage is TRBJ1-5; no clear D. The CDR3 contains 14 residues. Between the trimmed V and J ends, which lost 2 bases and 0 bases, there was a span of 8 bases. CDR1 and CDR2 from the germline V gene are GTSNPN and SVGIG (reference sequence).

The genes are TRBV30 and TRBJ1-3; 10 positions match TRBD1. The germline V gene encodes CDR1 GTSNPN and CDR2 SVGIG (reference sequence). The CDR3 loop spans 13 amino acids. With 8 bases clipped from V and 3 bases from J, the junction kept 4 bases outside the gene matches. The CDR3 is CAGDRGLGNTIYF. The CDR3 DNA follows: TGTGCCGGAGACAGGGGGCTTGGAAACACCATATATTTT.

The chain employs TRBV7-2 and TRBJ2-2; no definite D call. This CDR3 is 14 amino acids long. The germline gives CDR1 SGHTA, CDR2 FQGNSA. The V and J ends lost 1 base and 2 bases respectively, with 5 bases between them. The CDR3 is CASSLGINTGELFF. The CDR3 bases are TGTGCCAGCAGCTTAGGTATAAACACCGGGGAGCTGTTTTTT.

The rearrangement links TRBV23-1 to TRBJ1-1; 8 bases agree with TRBD1. TRBV23-1 is an ORF, with its function uncertain. CDR3 length: 14 residues. After removal of 3 bases from V and 5 bases from J, the junction contained 5 bases not matched to a gene. CDR3 residues: CASSQARGLTEAFF. CDR3 in DNA: TGCGCCAGCAGTCAGGCCAGGGGGCTGACTGAAGCTTTCTTT.

The table lists this clone with a count of one. V gene TRBV27 combines with J gene TRBJ2-5, with TRBD1 as a possible D gene (5 bases). The CDR3 is 15 residues long. Per germline, CDR1 MNHEY and CDR2 SMNVEV (reference sequence). The ends were cut back, 3 bases at V and 2 bases at J, with 13 bases in the middle. The CDR3 spells CASSLVGLAQETQYF. CDR3 bases: TGTGCCAGCAGTTTGGTGGGGCTCGCTCAAGAGACCCAGTACTTC.

This chain links TRBV11-2 with TRBJ1-4, with 7 nucleotides matching TRBD1. This CDR3 is 16 amino acids long. V lost 3 bases to trimming and J lost 6 bases; unmatched junction nucleotides: 10. Germline-derived CDR1 and CDR2 are SGHAT and FQNNGV. CDR3 amino acids: CASSLGTGVYYEKLFF. CDR3 DNA: TGTGCCAGCAGCTTGGGCACAGGGGTTTATTATGAAAAACTGTTTTTT.

The J gene is TRBJ1-2, the V gene TRBV18; tentatively, D is TRBD1 (6 bases). CDR3 length: 19 amino acids. Trimming cost V 3 bases and J 8 bases, with 31 bases left between them. CDR1 and CDR2 from the germline V gene are KGHSH and LQKENI. The CDR3 loop reads CASSPTSIMTGRTESGYTF. The CDR3 DNA follows: TGTGCCAGCTCACCCACGAGTATAATGACAGGAAGGACGGAGAGCGGCTACACCTTC.

The table lists this clone with a few counts. The chain uses TRBV4-2 and TRBJ1-1, with D possibly matching TRBD1 (5 bases). V dropped 3 bases and J dropped 8 bases, with 13 bases sitting between them. The CDR3 sequence is 13 residues long. CDR1 and CDR2 (germline): LGHNA, YNFKEQ. The CDR3 spells CASSHPWGGEAFF. The CDR3 DNA reads TGTGCCAGCAGCCACCCTTGGGGGGGAGAAGCTTTCTTT.

The rearrangement links TRBV6-5 to TRBJ2-7; maybe TRBD2 (5 bases). The V and J ends lost 5 bases and 6 bases respectively, with 14 bases between them. This CDR3 is 13 amino acids long. Per germline, CDR1 MNHEY and CDR2 SVGAGI. CDR3 sequence reads: CASSREGWSEQYF. The CDR3 bases are TGTGCCAGCAGTCGGGAAGGGTGGTCCGAGCAGTACTTC.

The rearrangement uses TRBV10-1 and TRBJ1-5; D gene ambiguous. The CDR3 spans 12 residues. The germline CDR1 and CDR2 sequences are WNHNN and SYGVQD (reference sequence). Trimming pared 8 bases from V and 2 bases from J, leaving 7 bases between. In DNA, the CDR3 is TGCGCCAGCTCGTCGGGCAATCAGCCCCAGCATTTT. Its protein product is CASSSGNQPQHF.

This clone was observed once. This sequence joins TRBV5-6 and TRBJ2-5; TRBD2 is a possible D gene (5 bases). This CDR3 spans 14 amino acids. V dropped 2 bases and J dropped 5 bases, with 13 bases sitting between them. Per germline, CDR1 SGHDT and CDR2 YYEEEE. CDR3 in amino acids: CASSFGGLTETQYF. In DNA, the CDR3 is TGTGCCAGCAGCTTTGGAGGCCTAACGGAGACCCAGTACTTC. The variable domain in full, with the rest retrieved from reference TRBV5-6 and TRBJ2-5, is DAGVTQSPTHLIKTRGQQVTLRCSPKSGHDTVSWYQQALGQGPQFIFQYYEEEERQRGNFPDRFSGHQFPNYSSELNVNALLLGDSALYLCASSFGGLTETQYFGPGTRLLVL.

This chain connects TRBV29-1 to TRBJ1-5, with D possibly TRBD1 on 5 matching bases. Trimming pared 6 bases from V and 6 bases from J, leaving 18 bases between. CDR3 length equals 14 residues. Germline values: CDR1 SQVTM, CDR2 ANQGSEA. The CDR3 sequence is CSVRSGNPTQPQHF. The CDR3 coding sequence is TGCAGCGTCCGATCAGGGAATCCGACTCAGCCCCAGCATTTT.

This clone was found once. This chain joins TRBV6-6 and TRBJ2-7, with 8 bases matching TRBD1. Germline V gene sequence: CDR1 MNHNY, CDR2 SVGAGI (reference sequence). CDR3 size: 15 residues. The ends lost 6 bases at V and 1 base at J; junction bases unmatched: 8. CDR3 DNA: TGTGCCAGCAGGGACGGACAGGGAGGATCCTACGAGCAGTACTTC. The encoded protein is CASRDGQGGSYEQYF.

This chain joins TRBV7-9 and TRBJ2-1; D ambiguous. CDR3 length: 15 residues. V gave up 5 bases and J gave up 5 bases, with 16 bases separating them. CDR1 and CDR2 (germline): SEHNR, FQNEAQ (reference sequence). CDR3 in DNA: TGTGCCAGCAGCGCGGACGGCCGGCCCGACAATGAGCAGTTCTTC. Translation gives CASSADGRPDNEQFF.

The rearrangement uses TRBV6-1 and TRBJ1-6, with D maybe TRBD1 (6 bases). The CDR3 totals 17 residues. The germline V and J ends were trimmed by 1 base and 9 bases, with 19 bases remaining between them. Germline lookup yields CDR1 MNHNS and CDR2 SASEGT. CDR3 sequence reads: CASSEDRVLFPPSPLHF. The CDR3 DNA follows: TGTGCCAGCAGTGAAGACAGGGTTTTGTTTCCGCCTTCACCCCTCCACTTT.

J is TRBJ2-5 and V is TRBV19; 9 bases match TRBD2. Trimming removed 3 bases from V and 1 base from J; junction bases left unmatched: 6. The CDR3 is made up of 16 amino acids. Per germline, CDR1 LNHDA and CDR2 SQIVND (reference sequence). The CDR3 protein is CASSMSSGDLQETQYF. The CDR3 DNA reads as TGTGCCAGTAGTATGTCTAGCGGGGACCTCCAAGAGACCCAGTACTTC.

This chain links TRBV19 with TRBJ1-6; 9 bases are shared with TRBD1. The CDR3 covers 15 residues. CDR1 and CDR2 from the germline V gene are LNHDA and SQIVND (reference sequence). Trimming cost V 5 bases and J 10 bases; bases outside gene matches: 9. CDR3 region: CASSPGQGFSSPLHF. CDR3 DNA sequence: TGTGCCAGTAGTCCAGGACAGGGGTTTAGCTCACCCCTCCACTTT.

The chain employs TRBV5-6 and TRBJ1-2; D uncertain. The ends were cut back, 4 bases at V and 4 bases at J, with 17 bases in the middle. The CDR3 loop spans 15 amino acids. CDR1 and CDR2 (germline): SGHDT, YYEEEE. The CDR3 DNA sequence: TGTGCCAGCAGCGCACCCGGCAGAACTATCTATGGCTACACCTTC. Translation: CASSAPGRTIYGYTF.

With respect to this clone: One end of the junction varies from germline; a read error may be responsible. The V gene is TRBV5-1, the J gene TRBJ2-1; no clear D gene. This CDR3 is built from 12 residues. Germline-derived CDR1 and CDR2 are SGHRS and YFSETQ. CDR3 in DNA: TGCGCCAGCAGCTTCTCCTTCAATGAGCAGTTCTTC. Translation: CASSFSFNEQFF. The variable domain in full, completed from reference TRBV5-1 and TRBJ2-1, reads KAGVTQTPRYLIKTRGQQVTLSCSPISGHRSVSWYQQTPGQGLQFLFEYFSETQRNKGNFPGRFSGRQFSNSRSEMNVSTLELGDSALYLCASSFSFNEQFFGPGTRLTVL.

The J gene is TRBJ2-2, the V gene TRBV5-1; perhaps TRBD1 as D (6 bases). Germline V gene sequence: CDR1 SGHRS, CDR2 YFSETQ. The CDR3 totals 15 residues. The V end was cut by 1 base, the J end by 6 bases, with 13 bases between. The CDR3 region has the DNA TGCGCCAGCAGCTTGCAACAGGGCTTTGCCGGGGAGCTGTTTTTT. Translated: CASSLQQGFAGELFF.

This sequence joins TRBV28 and TRBJ1-5; the D gene is possibly TRBD1 (5 bases). The CDR3 totals 14 residues. V was clipped by 4 bases and J by 3 bases, with 10 bases between them. Germline-derived CDR1 and CDR2 are MDHEN and SYDVKM. CDR3 loop: CASSSDSPNQPQHF. CDR3 in DNA: TGTGCCAGCAGTTCCGACAGCCCCAATCAGCCCCAGCATTTT. Using reference TRBV28 and TRBJ1-5 for the parts outside the CDR3, the full variable domain is DVKVTQSSRYLVKRTGEKVFLECVQDMDHENMFWYRQDPGLGLRLIYFSYDVKMKEKGDIPEGYSVSREKKERFSLILESASTNQTSMYLCASSSDSPNQPQHFGDGTRLSIL.

The V gene is TRBV28, the J gene TRBJ1-5; 8 bases line up with TRBD1. Germline V gene data show CDR1 as MDHEN and CDR2 as SYDVKM. The CDR3 extends over 14 amino acids. Trimming cost V 6 bases and J 6 bases; bases outside gene matches: 7. The CDR3 sequence is CASRQPQGVQPQHF. CDR3 nucleotide sequence: TGTGCCAGCAGACAACCACAGGGGGTTCAGCCCCAGCATTTT.